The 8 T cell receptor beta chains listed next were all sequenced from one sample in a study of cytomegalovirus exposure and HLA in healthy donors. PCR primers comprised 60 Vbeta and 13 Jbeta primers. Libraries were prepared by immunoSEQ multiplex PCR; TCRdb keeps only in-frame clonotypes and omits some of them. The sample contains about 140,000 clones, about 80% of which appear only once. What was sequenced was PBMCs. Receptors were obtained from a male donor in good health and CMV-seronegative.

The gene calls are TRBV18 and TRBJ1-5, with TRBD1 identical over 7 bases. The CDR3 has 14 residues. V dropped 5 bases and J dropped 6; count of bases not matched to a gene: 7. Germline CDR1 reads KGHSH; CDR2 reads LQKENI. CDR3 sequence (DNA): TGTGCCAGCTCAATCCAGGGGGGAGGTCAGCCCCAGCATTTT. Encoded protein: CASSIQGGGQPQHF.

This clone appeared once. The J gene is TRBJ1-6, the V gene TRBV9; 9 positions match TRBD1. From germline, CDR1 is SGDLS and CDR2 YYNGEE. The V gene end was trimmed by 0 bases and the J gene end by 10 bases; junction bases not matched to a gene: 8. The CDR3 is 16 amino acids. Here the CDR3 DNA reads TGTGCCAGCAGCGTAGGTGGGGACAGGGTGGGATCACCCCTCCACTTT. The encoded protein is CASSVGGDRVGSPLHF. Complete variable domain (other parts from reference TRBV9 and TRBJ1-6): DSGVTQTPKHLITATGQRVTLRCSPRSGDLSVYWYQQSLDQGLQFLIQYYNGEERAKGNILERFSAQQFPDLHSELNLSSLELGDSALYFCASSVGGDRVGSPLHFGNGTRLTVT.

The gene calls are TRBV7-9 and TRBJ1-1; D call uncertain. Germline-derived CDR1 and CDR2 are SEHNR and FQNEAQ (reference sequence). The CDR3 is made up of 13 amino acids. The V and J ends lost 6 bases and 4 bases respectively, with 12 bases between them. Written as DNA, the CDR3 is TGTGCCAGCAGTTTCGACGGGATCACTGAAGCTTTCTTT. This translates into CASSFDGITEAFF.

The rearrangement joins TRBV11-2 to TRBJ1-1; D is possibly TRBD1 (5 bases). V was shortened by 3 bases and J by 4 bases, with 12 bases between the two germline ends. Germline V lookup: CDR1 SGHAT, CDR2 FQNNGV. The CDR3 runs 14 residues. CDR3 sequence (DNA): TGTGCCAGCAGCTTGGTAGCAGGGTCCACTGAAGCTTTCTTT. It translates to CASSLVAGSTEAFF.

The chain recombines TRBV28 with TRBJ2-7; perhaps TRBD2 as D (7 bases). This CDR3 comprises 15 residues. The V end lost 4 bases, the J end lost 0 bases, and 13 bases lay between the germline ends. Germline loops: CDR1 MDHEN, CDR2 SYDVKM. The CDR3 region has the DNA TGTGCCAGCAGTTCCCGGGGAGGGGGCTCCTACGAGCAGTACTTC. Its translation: CASSSRGGGSYEQYF.

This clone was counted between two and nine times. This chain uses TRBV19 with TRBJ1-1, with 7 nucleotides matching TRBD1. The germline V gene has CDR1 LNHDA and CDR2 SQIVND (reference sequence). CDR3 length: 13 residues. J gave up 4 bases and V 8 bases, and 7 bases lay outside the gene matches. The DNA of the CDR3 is TGTGCCAGTGCCCCAACAGGGGTCACTGAAGCTTTCTTT. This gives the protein CASAPTGVTEAFF.

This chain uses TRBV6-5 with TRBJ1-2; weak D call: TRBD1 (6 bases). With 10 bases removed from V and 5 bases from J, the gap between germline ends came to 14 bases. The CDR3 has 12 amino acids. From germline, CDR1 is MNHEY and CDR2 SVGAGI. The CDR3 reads CATWTALYGYTF. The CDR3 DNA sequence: TGTGCCACTTGGACAGCCTTATATGGCTACACCTTC.

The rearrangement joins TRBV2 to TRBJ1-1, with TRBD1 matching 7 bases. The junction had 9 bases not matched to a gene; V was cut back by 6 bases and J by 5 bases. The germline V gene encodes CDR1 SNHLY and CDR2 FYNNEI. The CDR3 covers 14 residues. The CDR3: CASSPEGARTEAFF. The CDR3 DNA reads TGTGCCAGCAGCCCCGAGGGGGCAAGGACTGAAGCTTTCTTT.